This T cell receptor (beta chain) stems from a study of blood T cells in healthy people across ages. A second roughly 6 to 12 cycle PCR used barcoded and J-beta primers. MiXCR was run by TCRdb on the 5' RACE reads, yielding one entry per CDR3 protein. The sample contains 660,000 or so distinct CDR3 sequences, about 54% of which appear only once. Trimming shortened V by 5 bases and J by 12 bases, and 19 bases separated the two germline ends. The germline V gene has CDR1 MNHNY and CDR2 SVGAGI (reference sequence). The CDR3 has 13 residues. Sequenced sample: blood. The receptor was isolated from a man aged 55 to 70 in good health. The chain recombines TRBV6-6 with TRBJ1-2, with D possibly being TRBD1 (5 bases). CDR3: CASSPFPGTSDTF. Here the CDR3 DNA reads TGTGCCAGCAGTCCCTTCCCCGGGACTTCTGACACCTTC.